Given below is one T cell receptor (beta chain) in context. What it recognizes is unknown. This entry comes from a study of graft-versus-host responses after intestinal transplantation. Study results and limitations: Some GvH clones were seen earlier in gut or blood, suggesting intestinal origin.

Trimming shortened V by 3 bases and J by 2 bases, and 7 bases separated the two germline ends. The germline CDR1 and CDR2 sequences are MNHEY and SMNVEV (reference sequence). This CDR3 region has 14 residues. Generated by immunoSEQ multiplex PCR, the TCRdb table keeps only in-frame clones and is missing some. The sample lists under 130,000 clones; 93% were seen once. The TCR sequence derives from a human donor who received an intestinal transplant. The gene calls are TRBV27 and TRBJ2-2, with D possibly being TRBD1 or TRBD2 (5 bases each). The material was unstimulated CD8+ T cells sorted from spleen or lymph node cells, obtained before intestinal transplant. The CDR3, as DNA: TGTGCCAGCAGTTTGGGGACCAACACCGGGGAGCTGTTTTTT. Amino acids: CASSLGTNTGELFF.